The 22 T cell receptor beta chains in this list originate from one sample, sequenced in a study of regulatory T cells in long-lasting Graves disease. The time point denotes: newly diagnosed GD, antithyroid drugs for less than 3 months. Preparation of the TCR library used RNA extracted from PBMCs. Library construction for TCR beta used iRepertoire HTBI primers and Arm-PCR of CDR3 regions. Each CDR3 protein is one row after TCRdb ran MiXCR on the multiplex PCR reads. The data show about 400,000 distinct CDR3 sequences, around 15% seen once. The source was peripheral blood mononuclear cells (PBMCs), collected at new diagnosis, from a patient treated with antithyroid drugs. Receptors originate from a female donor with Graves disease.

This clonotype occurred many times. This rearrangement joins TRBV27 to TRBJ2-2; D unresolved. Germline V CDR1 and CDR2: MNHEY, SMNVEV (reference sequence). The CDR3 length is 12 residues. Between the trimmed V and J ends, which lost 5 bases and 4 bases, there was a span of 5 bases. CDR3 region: CASSAFTGELFF. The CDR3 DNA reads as TGTGCCAGCAGTGCCTTCACCGGGGAGCTGTTTTTT.

The CDR3 is CASSRGTSPDTQYF. DNA of the CDR3: TGTGCCAGCAGTCGCGGGACTTCCCCGGATACGCAGTATTTT. This sequence joins TRBV12-3 or TRBV12-4 and TRBJ2-3; possibly TRBD2 for D (6 bases). V lost 5 bases and J 6 bases, leaving 15 bases between the germline ends. The length of the CDR3 is 14 residues.

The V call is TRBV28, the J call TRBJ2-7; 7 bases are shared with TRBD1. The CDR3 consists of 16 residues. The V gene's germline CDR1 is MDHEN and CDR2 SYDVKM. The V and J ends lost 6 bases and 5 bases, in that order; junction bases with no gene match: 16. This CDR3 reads CASSIPLDRPGDEQYF. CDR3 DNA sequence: TGTGCCAGCAGCATCCCCCTGGACAGGCCTGGGGACGAGCAGTACTTC.

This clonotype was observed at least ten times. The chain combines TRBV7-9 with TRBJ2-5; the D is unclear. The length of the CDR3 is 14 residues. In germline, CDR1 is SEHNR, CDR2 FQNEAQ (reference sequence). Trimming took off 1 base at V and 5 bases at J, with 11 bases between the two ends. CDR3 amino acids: CASSLERMLETQYF. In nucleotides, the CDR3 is TGTGCCAGCAGCTTAGAACGGATGTTGGAGACCCAGTACTTC.

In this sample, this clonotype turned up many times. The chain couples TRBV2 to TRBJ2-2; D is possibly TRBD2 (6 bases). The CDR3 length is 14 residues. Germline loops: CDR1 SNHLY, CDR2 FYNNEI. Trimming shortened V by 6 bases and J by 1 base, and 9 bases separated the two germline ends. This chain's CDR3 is CASRVSGNTGELFF. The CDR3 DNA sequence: TGTGCCAGCAGGGTTAGCGGGAACACCGGGGAGCTGTTTTTT.

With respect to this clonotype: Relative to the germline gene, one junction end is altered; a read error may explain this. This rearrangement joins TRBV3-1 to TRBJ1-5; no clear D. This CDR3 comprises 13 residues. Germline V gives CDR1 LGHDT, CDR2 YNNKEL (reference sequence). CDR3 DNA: TGTGCCAGCAGCCAGAGCCTTAATCGGCCCCAGCATTTT. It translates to CASSQSLNRPQHF.

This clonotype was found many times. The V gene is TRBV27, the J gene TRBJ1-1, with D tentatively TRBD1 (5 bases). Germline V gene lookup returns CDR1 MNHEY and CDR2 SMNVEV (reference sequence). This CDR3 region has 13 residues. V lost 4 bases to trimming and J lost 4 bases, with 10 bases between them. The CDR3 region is CASSSHRGTEAFF. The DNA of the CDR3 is TGTGCCAGCAGTTCCCATAGGGGCACTGAAGCTTTCTTT.

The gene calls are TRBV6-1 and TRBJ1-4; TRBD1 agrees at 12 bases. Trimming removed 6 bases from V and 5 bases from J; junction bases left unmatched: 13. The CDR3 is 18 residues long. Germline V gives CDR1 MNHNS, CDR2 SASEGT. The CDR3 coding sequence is TGTGCCAGCAGCCCGGGACAGGGGGCCGGCGAGGGAAATGAAAAACTGTTTTTT. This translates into CASSPGQGAGEGNEKLFF.

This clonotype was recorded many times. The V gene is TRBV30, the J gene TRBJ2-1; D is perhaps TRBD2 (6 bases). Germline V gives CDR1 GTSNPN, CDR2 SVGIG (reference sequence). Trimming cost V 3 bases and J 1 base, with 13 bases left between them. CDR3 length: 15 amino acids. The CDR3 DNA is TGTGCCTGGAGGGAGCGGGTGTGGTCCTACAATGAGCAGTTCTTC. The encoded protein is CAWRERVWSYNEQFF.

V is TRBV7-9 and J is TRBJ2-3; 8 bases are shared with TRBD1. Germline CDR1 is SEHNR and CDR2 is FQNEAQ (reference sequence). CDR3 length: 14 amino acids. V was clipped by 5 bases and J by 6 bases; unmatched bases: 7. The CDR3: CASSPTGGVDTQYF. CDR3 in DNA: TGTGCCAGCAGCCCAACAGGGGGTGTCGATACGCAGTATTTT.

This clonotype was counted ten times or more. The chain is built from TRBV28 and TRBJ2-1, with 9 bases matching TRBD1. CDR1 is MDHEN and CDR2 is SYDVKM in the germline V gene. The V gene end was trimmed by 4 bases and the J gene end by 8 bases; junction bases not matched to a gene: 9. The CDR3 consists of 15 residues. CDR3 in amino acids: CASSSRDRVGDEQFF. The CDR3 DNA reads TGTGCCAGCAGTTCCCGGGACAGGGTTGGAGATGAGCAGTTCTTC.

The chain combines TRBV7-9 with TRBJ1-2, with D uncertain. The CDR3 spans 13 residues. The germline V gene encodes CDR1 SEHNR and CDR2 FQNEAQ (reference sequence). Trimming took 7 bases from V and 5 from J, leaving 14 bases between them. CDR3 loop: CASTTLTDYGYTF. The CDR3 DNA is TGTGCCAGCACCACATTAACAGATTATGGCTACACCTTC.

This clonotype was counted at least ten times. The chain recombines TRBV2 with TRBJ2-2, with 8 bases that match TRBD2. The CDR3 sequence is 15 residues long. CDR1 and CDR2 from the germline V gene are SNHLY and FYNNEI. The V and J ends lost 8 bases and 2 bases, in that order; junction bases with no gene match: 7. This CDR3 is CASEKAGGNTGELFF. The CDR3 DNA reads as TGTGCCAGCGAAAAGGCGGGGGGCAACACCGGGGAGCTGTTTTTT. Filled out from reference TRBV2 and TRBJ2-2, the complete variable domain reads EPEVTQTPSHQVTQMGQEVILRCVPISNHLYFYWYRQILGQKVEFLVSFYNNEISEKSEIFDDQFSVERPDGSNFTLKIRSTKLEDSAMYFCASEKAGGNTGELFFGEGSRLTVL.

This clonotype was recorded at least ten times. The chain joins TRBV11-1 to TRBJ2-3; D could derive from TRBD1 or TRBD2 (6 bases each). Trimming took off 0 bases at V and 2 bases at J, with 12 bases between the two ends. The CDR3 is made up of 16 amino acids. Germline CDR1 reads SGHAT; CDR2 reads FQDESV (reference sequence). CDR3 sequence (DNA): TGTGCCAGCAGCTTAGCGCAGGAGGGGGACACAGATACGCAGTATTTT. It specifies CASSLAQEGDTDTQYF.

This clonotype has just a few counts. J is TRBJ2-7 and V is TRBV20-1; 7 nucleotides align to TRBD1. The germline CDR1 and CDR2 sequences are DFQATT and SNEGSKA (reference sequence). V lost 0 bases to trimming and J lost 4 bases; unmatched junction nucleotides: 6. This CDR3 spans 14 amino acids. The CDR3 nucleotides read TGCAGTGCTAGAGATCGGAGACAGGGATACGAGCAGTACTTC. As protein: CSARDRRQGYEQYF.

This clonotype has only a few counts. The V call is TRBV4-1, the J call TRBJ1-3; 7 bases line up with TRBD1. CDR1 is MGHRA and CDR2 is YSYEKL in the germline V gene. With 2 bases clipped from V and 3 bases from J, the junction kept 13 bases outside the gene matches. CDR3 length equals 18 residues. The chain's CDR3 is CASSQKQFVQGNGNTIYF. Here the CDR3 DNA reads TGCGCCAGCAGCCAAAAACAGTTCGTACAGGGGAATGGAAACACCATATATTTT.

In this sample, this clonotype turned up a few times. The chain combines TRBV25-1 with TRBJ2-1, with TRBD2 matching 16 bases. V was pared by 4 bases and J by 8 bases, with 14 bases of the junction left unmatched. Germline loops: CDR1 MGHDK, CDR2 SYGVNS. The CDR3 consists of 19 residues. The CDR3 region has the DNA TGTGCCAGCAGTGGACTAACCACCGGGACTAGCGGGAGGGCGGATGAGCAGTTCTTC. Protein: CASSGLTTGTSGRADEQFF.

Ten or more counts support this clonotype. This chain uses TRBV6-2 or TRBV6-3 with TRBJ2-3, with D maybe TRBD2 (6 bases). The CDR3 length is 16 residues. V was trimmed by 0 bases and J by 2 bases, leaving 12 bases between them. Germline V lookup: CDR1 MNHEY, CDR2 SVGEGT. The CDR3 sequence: CASSYSGSGATDTQYF. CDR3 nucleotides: TGTGCCAGCAGTTACTCGGGTAGCGGTGCCACAGATACGCAGTATTTT.

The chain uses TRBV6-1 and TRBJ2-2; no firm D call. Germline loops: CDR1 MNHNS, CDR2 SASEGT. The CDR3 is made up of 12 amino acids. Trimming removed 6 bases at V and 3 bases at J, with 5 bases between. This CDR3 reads CASRKYTGELFF. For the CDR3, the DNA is TGTGCCAGCAGAAAGTACACCGGGGAGCTGTTTTTT.

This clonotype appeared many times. The CDR3: CASSLGGTGWQETQYF. Written as DNA, the CDR3 is TGTGCCAGCAGCTTAGGGGGGACAGGGTGGCAAGAGACCCAGTACTTC. The gene calls are TRBV11-2 and TRBJ2-5; 9 bases align to TRBD1. This CDR3 spans 16 amino acids. The germline V gene encodes CDR1 SGHAT and CDR2 FQNNGV. Germline trimming cut 1 base from V and 2 bases from J; bases unmatched to any gene: 5.

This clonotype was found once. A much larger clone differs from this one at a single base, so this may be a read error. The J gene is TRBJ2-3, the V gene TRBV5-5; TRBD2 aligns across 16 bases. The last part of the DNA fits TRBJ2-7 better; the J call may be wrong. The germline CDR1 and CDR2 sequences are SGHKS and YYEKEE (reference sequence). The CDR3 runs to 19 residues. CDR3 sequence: CASSILGTSGRARYNEQYF. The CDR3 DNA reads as TGTGCCAGCAGCATTCTTGGGACTAGCGGGAGGGCTCGGTACAATGAGCAGTACTTC.

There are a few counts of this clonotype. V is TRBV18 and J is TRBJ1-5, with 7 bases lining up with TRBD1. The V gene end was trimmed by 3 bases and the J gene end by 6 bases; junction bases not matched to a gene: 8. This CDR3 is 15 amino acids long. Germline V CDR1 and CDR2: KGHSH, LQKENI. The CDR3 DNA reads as TGTGCCAGCTCACCGGGACAGAAGGGGAGTCAGCCCCAGCATTTT. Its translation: CASSPGQKGSQPQHF.